A selection of T cell receptor beta chains follows, all from one sample in a study of blood T cell repertoires in COVID-19. Here immunoSEQ multiplex PCR was the method, and the copy in TCRdb shows in-frame clones only, minus some. The data show roughly 220,000 clones, around nine tenths seen once. The specimen sequenced was PBMCs or T cells enriched from blood (not recorded which). The receptors derive from a woman aged 45-65 years with acute COVID-19. Both conserved end residues are part of each CDR3. Each record gives: V gene, J gene, clone size, D gene, CDR3 DNA, CDR3 protein. D genes are given only for firm matches. Clone size appears in some rows only: once, few, many, or a class for an expanded clone.

>TRBV19|TRBJ1-2|-|-
TGTGCCAGTAGTATTCAGGGTTTCTTCTACTATGGCTACACCTTC
CASSIQGFFYYGYTF
>TRBV7-3|TRBJ2-1|once|TRBD2
TGTGCCAGCAGCTTAACGGCTAGCGGGAGGCCCCATGAGCAGTTCTTC
CASSLTASGRPHEQFF
>TRBV28|TRBJ2-7|-|-
TGTGCCAGCAGTTTGCGGGGCTACGAGCAGTACTTC
CASSLRGYEQYF
>TRBV5-5|TRBJ2-7|-|TRBD2
TGTGCCAGCAGCCGAGGGACTAGCGTCTACGAGCAGTACTTC
CASSRGTSVYEQYF
>TRBV7-3|TRBJ2-3|-|-
TGTGCCAGCAGCTCCGGGGGACAGTACACAGATACGCAGTATTTT
CASSSGGQYTDTQYF
>TRBV18|TRBJ2-7|-|-
TGTGCCAGCTCACCTGTCGTGGGGACTGTCCCCTACGAGCAGTACTTC
CASSPVVGTVPYEQYF
>TRBV19|TRBJ2-1|-|-
TGTGCCAGTAGTATATCATGGAGCGAGGGCCCTAGTGAGCAGTTCTTC
CASSISWSEGPSEQFF
>TRBV15|TRBJ1-2|-|-
TGTGCCACCAGCAGAGATGCGGGGCAACCTAGTGGCTACACCTTC
CATSRDAGQPSGYTF
>TRBV28|TRBJ1-1|-|TRBD1
TGTGCCAGCAGTGATACCGGGACAGAGAACACTGAAGCTTTCTTT
CASSDTGTENTEAFF
>TRBV28|TRBJ2-7|once|TRBD1
TGTGCCAGCAGTCAAGGATCGGGACAGGGAAACTACGAGCAGTACTTC
CASSQGSGQGNYEQYF
>TRBV5-6|TRBJ2-3|-|TRBD2
TGTGCCAGCAGCCCGGAAGGGACTAGTTGGCCCACAGATACGCAGTATTTT
CASSPEGTSWPTDTQYF
>TRBV2|TRBJ1-6|-|TRBD1
TGTGCCAGCAGTACAGGGGATCGGACACCCCTCCACTTT
CASSTGDRTPLHF
>TRBV7-2|TRBJ2-3|-|-
TGTGCCAGCAGCCCGGGACTCCTCACAGATACGCAGTATTTT
CASSPGLLTDTQYF
>TRBV5-1|TRBJ2-5|few|TRBD2
TGCGCCAGCAGCTCCTATAGCGGGAGCGGGGAGACCCAGTACTTC
CASSSYSGSGETQYF
>TRBV14|TRBJ2-2|-|-
TGTGCCAGCAGCCAAGTCCTAACCGGGGAGCTGTTTTTT
CASSQVLTGELFF
>TRBV7-2|TRBJ2-6|-|TRBD1
TGTGCCAGCAGCAGGCCGGGACAGGGAGTTGGGGCCAACGTCCTGACTTTC
CASSRPGQGVGANVLTF
>TRBV6-5|TRBJ1-3|-|-
TGTGCCAGCAGTTACTTAAGGACAGCTGGAAACACCATATATTTT
CASSYLRTAGNTIYF
>TRBV7-3|TRBJ2-1|-|TRBD2
TGTGCCAGCAGCCTGACTAGCGGGCGTTACAATGAGCAGTTCTTC
CASSLTSGRYNEQFF
>TRBV6-5|TRBJ2-3|-|-
TGTGCCAGCAGTTACTCGTGGGAGCCTTCAAGCGATACGCAGTATTTT
CASSYSWEPSSDTQYF
>TRBV7-2|TRBJ2-1|-|-
TGTGCCAGCAGCTTACTAGCGAGGAACAATGAGCAGTTCTTC
CASSLLARNNEQFF
>TRBV28|TRBJ2-7|-|-
TGTGCCAGCAGTTTAGGCGACAGTCCCTACGAGCAGTACTTC
CASSLGDSPYEQYF
>TRBV7-9|TRBJ1-5|few|-
TGTGCCAGCAGCGGTCCAGGGAATAGGAATCAGCCCCAGCATTTT
CASSGPGNRNQPQHF
>TRBV4-1|TRBJ2-7|-|TRBD2
TGCGCCAGCAGCCCCCGACTAGCGGGAGGGCGTGAGCAGTACTTC
CASSPRLAGGREQYF
>TRBV4-1|TRBJ2-3|-|TRBD2
TGCGCCAGCAGCCAAGTGGTAGCGGGAGGTCAGGATACGCAGTATTTT
CASSQVVAGGQDTQYF
>TRBV18|TRBJ2-7|few|TRBD1
TGTGCCAGCTCACCACAGGACAGGGGGCACGAGCAGTACTTC
CASSPQDRGHEQYF
>TRBV6-5|TRBJ2-1|-|-
TGTGCCAGCAGCCTAGGTTTCTCCTACAATGAGCAGTTCTTC
CASSLGFSYNEQFF
>TRBV9|TRBJ2-1|-|TRBD2
TGTGCCAGCAGCGTAGTCGGTGCGGGAGCCTACAATGAGCAGTTCTTC
CASSVVGAGAYNEQFF
>TRBV4-2|TRBJ2-2|-|TRBD1
TGTGCCAGCAGCCAAAACAGGGGGAGCGCCGGGGAGCTGTTTTTT
CASSQNRGSAGELFF
>TRBV28|TRBJ2-7|-|-
TGTGCCAGCAGTTTTACATATAACGAGCAGTACTTC
CASSFTYNEQYF
>TRBV3-1/TRBV3-2|TRBJ2-1|-|TRBD2
TGTGCCAGCAGCCAAGGACTAGCGGGCTACAATGAGCAGTTCTTC
CASSQGLAGYNEQFF
>TRBV28|TRBJ1-1|-|TRBD1
TGTGCCAGCAGTTTTTGGGACAGTTCAATAATGAACACTGAAGCTTTCTTT
CASSFWDSSIMNTEAFF
>TRBV19|TRBJ2-1|-|-
TGTGCCAGCGCACTGGGGCTGTACAATGAGCAGTTCTTC
CASALGLYNEQFF
>TRBV19|TRBJ2-1|once|TRBD2
TGTGCCAGTAGTATTATTTGGAGCGGGGCTAACAATGAGCAGTTCTTC
CASSIIWSGANNEQFF
>TRBV6-2/TRBV6-3|TRBJ2-3|once|TRBD2
TGTGCCAGCAGTTACTCACTAGCGGGAGGGCCAAAAGATACGCAGTATTTT
CASSYSLAGGPKDTQYF
>TRBV27|TRBJ2-1|-|TRBD2
TGTGCCAGCAGTTCTTGGGGGAGGGACTACAATGAGCAGTTCTTC
CASSSWGRDYNEQFF
>TRBV11-3|TRBJ2-2|-|-
TGTGCCAGCAGCCCAACGCCCTCCGGGAAGAACACCGGGGAGCTGTTTTTT
CASSPTPSGKNTGELFF
>TRBV6-5|TRBJ1-1|-|-
TGTGCCAGCAGGGAGGAAGTAAGGACTGAAGCTTTCTTT
CASREEVRTEAFF
>TRBV10-3|TRBJ2-5|-|-
TGTGCCATCAGTGAGTCGATGGGGTCGGGAATAGAGACCCAGTACTTC
CAISESMGSGIETQYF
>TRBV6-5|TRBJ1-2|-|TRBD1
TGTGCCAGCACCCAGGACAGGGGGCACGGTGGCTACACCTTC
CASTQDRGHGGYTF
>TRBV9|TRBJ2-1|-|-
TGTGCCAGCAGCGCCGACCCAACGGGGGAAAGCTCCTACAATGAGCAGTTCTTC
CASSADPTGESSYNEQFF
>TRBV18|TRBJ2-7|-|TRBD2
TGTGCCAGCTCACCGCCCAGTAGCGGGAGGGCTCACGAGCAGTACTTC
CASSPPSSGRAHEQYF
>TRBV7-2|TRBJ2-7|-|-
TGTGCCAGCCGAGGGGGCTCCTACGAGCAGTACTTC
CASRGGSYEQYF
>TRBV18|TRBJ2-1|-|TRBD1
TGTGCCAGCTCACCCTTTACAGGGGACAATGAGCAGTTCTTC
CASSPFTGDNEQFF
>TRBV2|TRBJ2-7|-|TRBD2
TGTGCCAGCAGTGTGGTAACTAGCGGGAGGGACGAGCAGTACTTC
CASSVVTSGRDEQYF
>TRBV28|TRBJ2-3|-|-
TGTGCCAGCAGTACCGGCCTACAGGGGCAGTATTTT
CASSTGLQGQYF
>TRBV29-1|TRBJ2-3|-|-
TGCAGCGTTCATCCGGGGACAGATACGCAGTATTTT
CSVHPGTDTQYF
>TRBV3-1/TRBV3-2|TRBJ1-1|-|-
TGTGCCAGCAGCCATCTCGGGAGGATAGAAGCTTTCTTT
CASSHLGRIEAFF
>TRBV19|TRBJ1-2|-|-
TGTGCCAGTAGACCGCCGGGGGTAAATTCTGGCTACACCTTC
CASRPPGVNSGYTF
>TRBV18|TRBJ1-5|-|TRBD1
TGTGCCAGCTCATTAGGCCCTGGACAGGGGAGTGTCAATCAGCCCCAGCATTTT
CASSLGPGQGSVNQPQHF
>TRBV5-1|TRBJ2-3|-|TRBD1
TGCGCCAGCAGCCTGACAGGGGGCCGGACAGATACGCAGTATTTT
CASSLTGGRTDTQYF
>TRBV4-1|TRBJ2-3|-|TRBD1
TGCGCCAGCAGCCGCCAGGACAGGGGCACAGATACGCAGTATTTT
CASSRQDRGTDTQYF
>TRBV5-1|TRBJ2-1|-|-
TGCGCCAGCAGCTTCGGTTTTAGCTCCTACAATGAGCAGTTCTTC
CASSFGFSSYNEQFF
>TRBV7-6|TRBJ2-6|-|-
TGTGCCAGCAGCCGGAGAACAGGGCAGAGCTCTGGGGCCAACGTCCTGACTTTC
CASSRRTGQSSGANVLTF
>TRBV27|TRBJ2-7|-|TRBD1
TGTGCCAGCAGGCGGACAGGAGTGTACGAGCAGTACTTC
CASRRTGVYEQYF
>TRBV10-3|TRBJ2-7|-|TRBD2
TGTGCCATCAGACCCGGCGGGAGCTCCTACGAGCAGTACTTC
CAIRPGGSSYEQYF
>TRBV20-1|TRBJ1-4|-|-
TGCAGTGCTAGTGTCGGCGGCGGGGATGAAAAACTGTTTTTT
CSASVGGGDEKLFF
>TRBV5-6|TRBJ2-1|-|TRBD1
TGTGCCAGCAGCTTCAGGGGGCGTCGCTACAATGAGCAGTTCTTC
CASSFRGRRYNEQFF
>TRBV27|TRBJ1-2|-|-
TGTGCCAGCAGTTTCCGACAGGCGTCGGAGGGCTACACCTTC
CASSFRQASEGYTF
>TRBV19|TRBJ1-2|-|-
TGTGCCAGTAGTATAAAGACAGGTGATATATATGGCTACACCTTC
CASSIKTGDIYGYTF